The next 19 T cell receptor beta chains were all read from a single sample in a study of blood T cell repertoires in COVID-19. Sequencing used immunoSEQ multiplex PCR; TCRdb keeps in-frame clones, though not all of them. The sample consists of under 250,000 clones, 83% of them appearing once. Sequences were obtained from PBMCs or T cells enriched from blood (not recorded which). The receptors were gathered from a woman aged 35 to 49 who had been exposed to COVID-19.

The rearrangement joins TRBV12-5 to TRBJ2-2; weak D call: TRBD1 (6 bases). Trimming pared 5 bases from V and 1 base from J, leaving 8 bases between. This CDR3 is built from 14 residues. CDR1 LGHNT and CDR2 FRNRAP come from the germline V gene. This chain's CDR3 is CASGKDRNTGELFF. Here the CDR3 DNA reads TGTGCTAGTGGTAAGGACAGGAACACCGGGGAGCTGTTTTTT.

The V gene is TRBV28, the J gene TRBJ2-3; TRBD1 matches 9 bases. The trim removed 5 bases at V and 1 base at J, leaving 4 bases unmatched. The CDR3 is 15 amino acids. Germline assignment: CDR1 MDHEN and CDR2 SYDVKM. The CDR3 sequence is CASSGQGSGTDTQYF. In DNA, the CDR3 is TGTGCCAGCAGTGGACAGGGGTCGGGCACAGATACGCAGTATTTT.

This chain links TRBV29-1 with TRBJ1-4; perhaps TRBD1 as D (5 bases). The length of the CDR3 is 13 residues. V dropped 6 bases and J dropped 8 bases, with 16 bases sitting between them. Germline loops: CDR1 SQVTM, CDR2 ANQGSEA. This chain's CDR3 is CSVRQGGGEKLFF. For the CDR3, the DNA is TGCAGCGTGCGGCAGGGAGGAGGAGAAAAACTGTTTTTT. Drawing the rest from reference TRBV29-1 and TRBJ1-4, the complete variable domain is SAVISQKPSRDICQRGTSLTIQCQVDSQVTMMFWYRQQPGQSLTLIATANQGSEATYESGFVIDKFPISRPNLTFSTLTVSNMSPEDSSIYLCSVRQGGGEKLFFGSGTQLSVL.

This clone was recorded once. The chain joins TRBV25-1 to TRBJ2-3, with 8 bases matching TRBD2. Per the germline V gene, CDR1 is MGHDK and CDR2 is SYGVNS. V dropped 1 base and J dropped 0; count of bases not matched to a gene: 6. The CDR3 has 17 residues. CDR3 bases: TGTGCCAGCAGTGAATGGGTAGCGGGATATAGCACAGATACGCAGTATTTT. Its protein product is CASSEWVAGYSTDTQYF.

The J gene is TRBJ2-3, the V gene TRBV6-1; TRBD1 agrees at 8 bases. Germline V gives CDR1 MNHNS, CDR2 SASEGT. Trimming at V came to 2 bases and at J to 2 bases, leaving 15 bases not matched to a gene. The length of the CDR3 is 19 residues. The CDR3 bases are TGTGCCAGCAGTGAAAAGTCGTTTCCCGGGACAGGCCACACAGATACGCAGTATTTT. Protein sequence: CASSEKSFPGTGHTDTQYF.

V usage is TRBV15 and J usage is TRBJ1-4; D might be TRBD1 (5 bases). Per the germline V gene, CDR1 is LNHNV and CDR2 is YYDKDF (reference sequence). The V end lost 1 base, the J end lost 3 bases, and 15 bases lay between the germline ends. The CDR3 is 17 residues long. The CDR3 loop reads CATSRAPRGGANEKLFF. In DNA form, the CDR3 reads TGTGCCACCAGCAGAGCTCCCCGTGGGGGGGCTAATGAAAAACTGTTTTTT.

The rearrangement joins TRBV3-1 (or the pseudogene TRBV3-2) to TRBJ1-4; weak D call: TRBD1 (5 bases). The V end lost 5 bases, the J end lost 7 bases, and 14 bases lay between the germline ends. The CDR3 extends over 14 amino acids. Germline CDR1 and CDR2: LGHDT and YNNKEL (reference sequence). The DNA of the CDR3 is TGTGCCAGCAGCTCGGACACGGTGGGTGAAAAACTGTTTTTT. Residues: CASSSDTVGEKLFF.

This chain connects TRBV2 to TRBJ2-7; tentative D call: TRBD2 (5 bases). V dropped 0 bases and J dropped 2 bases, with 11 bases sitting between them. The CDR3 sequence is 15 residues long. Germline V CDR1 and CDR2: SNHLY, FYNNEI. The CDR3 nucleotides are TGTGCCAGCAGTGAAGCGGCCGGGATCACCTACGAGCAGTACTTC. Translated: CASSEAAGITYEQYF.

The chain couples TRBV3-1 (or the pseudogene TRBV3-2) to TRBJ2-3; 9 positions match TRBD2. This CDR3 has 16 amino acids. Germline CDR1 is LGHDT and CDR2 is YNNKEL (reference sequence). Losses at the gene ends were 3 bases for V and 3 bases for J; bases not matched to a gene: 7. CDR3 sequence reads: CASSHFSGGGTDTQYF. CDR3 DNA: TGTGCCAGCAGCCACTTTAGCGGGGGAGGTACAGATACGCAGTATTTT.

The chain is built from TRBV28 and TRBJ2-1, with TRBD2 matching over 8 bases. This CDR3 comprises 15 residues. With V trimmed by 5 bases and J by 4 bases, 7 bases remained unmatched. CDR1 and CDR2 (germline): MDHEN, SYDVKM. The CDR3 DNA reads TGTGCCAGCAGTCTCAGGACTAGCCGGTACAATGAGCAGTTCTTC. This gives the protein CASSLRTSRYNEQFF. The entire variable domain, with the rest obtained from reference TRBV28 and TRBJ2-1, is as follows: DVKVTQSSRYLVKRTGEKVFLECVQDMDHENMFWYRQDPGLGLRLIYFSYDVKMKEKGDIPEGYSVSREKKERFSLILESASTNQTSMYLCASSLRTSRYNEQFFGPGTRLTVL.

The J gene is TRBJ1-5, the V gene TRBV2; D not resolved. V was cut by 2 bases and J by 6 bases, with 20 bases left in between. Germline V gene data show CDR1 as SNHLY and CDR2 as FYNNEI. The CDR3 has 17 amino acids. In DNA form, the CDR3 reads TGTGCCAGCAGTGAATATCTCTGGGCAGAACCTACTCAGCCCCAGCATTTT. This sequence encodes CASSEYLWAEPTQPQHF.

The chain links TRBV9 to TRBJ1-5; no definite D call. This CDR3 contains 15 residues. Germline V lookup: CDR1 SGDLS, CDR2 YYNGEE. Trimming took off 3 bases at V and 7 bases at J, with 17 bases between the two ends. DNA of the CDR3: TGTGCCAGCAGCGCCGCGTTAGACCTGGGCCAGCCCCAGCATTTT. Its translation: CASSAALDLGQPQHF.

V and J are TRBV19 and TRBJ1-1, with 8 bases lining up with TRBD1. Germline CDR1 reads LNHDA; CDR2 reads SQIVND (reference sequence). CDR3 length: 14 amino acids. J gave up 10 bases and V 8 bases, and 15 bases lay outside the gene matches. The CDR3 loop reads CASHGSGGAIGAFF. The CDR3 nucleotides are TGTGCCAGTCACGGGTCAGGGGGCGCGATCGGAGCTTTCTTT.

Comment on this clone: One end of the junction does not line up with germline, which may come from a read error. The chain recombines TRBV7-9 with TRBJ1-1; the match to TRBD1 covers 8 bases. The length of the CDR3 is 16 residues. Germline V lookup: CDR1 SEHNR, CDR2 FQNEAQ (reference sequence). CDR3 DNA: TGTGCCAGCACCACGGGCGGACAGGGAAGAAACACTAAAGCTTTCTTT. This encodes CASTTGGQGRNTKAFF.

J is TRBJ1-2 and V is TRBV19; 9 nucleotides match TRBD1. Germline CDR1 reads LNHDA; CDR2 reads SQIVND (reference sequence). The length of the CDR3 is 15 residues. The ends lost 7 bases at V and 4 bases at J; junction bases unmatched: 10. CDR3: CASTTGGAGFYGYTF. In DNA, the CDR3 is TGTGCCAGTACTACAGGGGGCGCAGGGTTCTATGGCTACACCTTC.

The V call is TRBV18, the J call TRBJ2-5; no definite D call. The CDR3 length is 15 residues. From germline, CDR1 is KGHSH and CDR2 LQKENI. V was cut by 0 bases and J by 5 bases, with 13 bases left in between. The CDR3 protein is CASSPPSRVTETQYF. The CDR3 nucleotides are TGTGCCAGCTCACCACCGAGCCGGGTAACCGAGACCCAGTACTTC. Looking up the rest from reference TRBV18 and TRBJ2-5 gives the full variable domain: NAGVMQNPRHLVRRRGQEARLRCSPMKGHSHVYWYRQLPEEGLKFMVYLQKENIIDESGMPKERFSAEFPKEGPSILRIQQVVRGDSAAYFCASSPPSRVTETQYFGPGTRLLVL.

J is TRBJ2-6 and V is TRBV19; D unclear. Germline CDR1 is LNHDA and CDR2 is SQIVND (reference sequence). The CDR3 loop spans 17 amino acids. V lost 3 bases and J lost 4, with 16 bases in between. CDR3 coding DNA: TGTGCCAGTAGTATCTTTTTTGCGGTAGCCGGGGCCAACGTCCTGACTTTC. As protein: CASSIFFAVAGANVLTF.

V gene TRBV7-8 combines with J gene TRBJ2-5, with TRBD2 as a possible D gene (7 bases). The CDR3 runs to 13 residues. Germline values: CDR1 SGHVS, CDR2 FQNEAQ. Trimming stripped 7 bases from V and 5 bases from J, with 14 bases between. The CDR3 region is CASNRGAWETQYF. The CDR3 region has the DNA TGTGCCAGCAACCGGGGGGCCTGGGAGACCCAGTACTTC. Supplemented by reference TRBV7-8 and TRBJ2-5, the full variable domain reads GAGVSQSPRYKVAKRGQDVALRCDPISGHVSLFWYQQALGQGPEFLTYFQNEAQLDKSGLPSDRFFAERPEGSVSTLKIQRTQQEDSAVYLCASNRGAWETQYFGPGTRLLVL.

The CDR3 DNA is TGTGCCATCAGGCAGACAGGGGAGGGTGGAAACACCATATATTTT. It codes for CAIRQTGEGGNTIYF. The chain has TRBV10-3 and TRBJ1-3, with 8 bases identical to TRBD1. The CDR3 runs 15 residues. In germline, CDR1 is ENHRY, CDR2 SYGVKD. V was pared by 6 bases and J by 3 bases, with 7 bases of the junction left unmatched.